This TCR beta chain was sequenced for a study of CD8+CD57+ T cells in acquired aplastic anemia. Study-level background: Reads per healthy sample averaged roughly 9.9 million (CD4+) and about 12 million (CD8+).

V lost 6 bases to trimming and J lost 4 bases, with 6 bases between them. CDR3 length equals 11 residues. Study findings and constraints: The study identified around 28 CD8+ CDR3 sequences shared by patients and controls.

Template material for TCR beta VDJ and CDR3 profiling consisted of genomic DNA. Each CDR3 protein gets one entry after TCRdb re-called the reads with MiXCR. The sample includes hundreds of thousands of distinct CDR3 sequences, about two thirds of them seen just once. Note on this clonotype: Its antigen is as yet unknown.

The V call is TRBV12-3 or TRBV12-4, the J call TRBJ2-5, with unresolved D. This sequence originates from a human donor in good health, serving as a control. Specimen: sorted CD4+, CD8+, or CD8+CD57+ T cells (not recorded which) from PBMCs. Here the CDR3 reads CASRPLETQYF. The CDR3 nucleotides read TGTGCCAGCAGACCACTAGAGACCCAGTACTTC.